A selection of T cell receptor beta chains follows, all from one sample in a study of early T cells in non-severe SARS-CoV-2 infection. TCRdb reprocessed the 5' RACE reads with MiXCR, giving one entry per CDR3 protein. The sample consists of about 89,000 distinct CDR3 sequences, roughly 15% of them appearing once. The sequenced material came from whole blood. The source of these receptors is an adult who was a healthcare worker with PCR-confirmed SARS-CoV-2 infection or an uninfected control (not recorded which). Both conserved end residues are part of each CDR3. Fields, in order: clone size, D gene, V gene, J gene, CDR3 protein, CDR3 DNA. The D gene is left open where the match is weak. Clone size is given for some rows only: seen once, a few or many times, or a class if the clone is expanded.

.	.	TRBV5-4	TRBJ1-1	CASSLFTVHMNTEAFF	TGTGCCAGCAGCTTGTTTACTGTTCACATGAACACTGAAGCTTTCTTT
.	TRBD2	TRBV4-2	TRBJ2-1	CASSQDRLAENNEQFF	TGTGCCAGCAGCCAAGACAGACTAGCGGAAAACAATGAGCAGTTCTTC
.	TRBD1	TRBV4-1	TRBJ1-1	CASSQPWTGAMNTEAFF	TGCGCCAGCAGCCAACCCTGGACAGGGGCCATGAACACTGAAGCTTTCTTT
few	TRBD1	TRBV2	TRBJ1-5	CASSERGQGRQPQHF	TGTGCCAGCAGTGAAAGAGGACAGGGCCGTCAGCCCCAGCATTTT
few	TRBD2	TRBV11-3	TRBJ2-1	CASSTSGGHEQFF	TGTGCCAGCAGCACTAGCGGGGGCCATGAGCAGTTCTTC
few	.	TRBV28	TRBJ2-2	CASSLLGDTGELFF	TGTGCCAGCAGTTTGTTGGGGGACACCGGGGAGCTGTTTTTT
few	TRBD1	TRBV30	TRBJ2-2	CACRGQGYTGELFF	TGTGCCTGCAGAGGACAGGGGTACACCGGGGAGCTGTTTTTT
.	.	TRBV29-1	TRBJ1-1	CSVEDRAVSVAFF	TGCAGCGTTGAAGACCGTGCAGTTTCGGTAGCTTTCTTT
few	.	TRBV21-1	TRBJ2-6	CASSKDSGWPGANVLTF	TGTGCCAGCAGCAAAGATTCGGGGTGGCCTGGGGCCAACGTCCTGACTTTC
few	.	TRBV7-9	TRBJ2-5	CASSFVRAPRETQYF	TGTGCCAGCAGCTTCGTCCGGGCCCCAAGAGAGACCCAGTACTTC
.	.	TRBV11-2	TRBJ1-1	CASSPTLRPAGF	TGTGCCAGCAGCCCTACCTTGAGGCCAGCCGGCTTT
few	.	TRBV7-3	TRBJ1-1	CASRQDPGATEAFF	TGTGCCAGCAGACAGGACCCGGGGGCCACTGAAGCTTTCTTT
many	.	TRBV18	TRBJ2-5	CASSPKAGRESHVYF	TGTGCCAGCTCACCAAAAGCGGGCAGGGAGTCCCACGTATACTTC
.	TRBD1	TRBV18	TRBJ1-1	CASTYRDRGMTEAFF	TGTGCCAGCACGTACAGGGACAGGGGTATGACTGAAGCTTTCTTT
few	TRBD1	TRBV6-1	TRBJ1-5	CASIGQGNQPQHF	TGTGCCAGCATAGGACAGGGCAATCAGCCCCAGCATTTT
.	.	TRBV12-3/TRBV12-4	TRBJ1-5	CATGEGGSYSNQPQHF	TGTGCCACCGGGGAGGGGGGATCATATAGCAATCAGCCCCAGCATTTT
few	TRBD1	TRBV4-1	TRBJ1-1	CASSRRLDRGKDTEAFF	TGCGCCAGCAGCCGTAGATTAGACAGGGGGAAGGATACTGAAGCTTTCTTT
.	.	TRBV5-8	TRBJ1-5	CASSPGTQYQPQHF	TGTGCCAGCAGCCCCGGGACACAATATCAGCCCCAGCATTTT
few	.	TRBV5-1	TRBJ1-6	CASSLRTANSPLHF	TGCGCCAGCAGCCTCCGGACAGCCAATTCACCCCTCCACTTT
.	.	TRBV20-1	TRBJ2-5	CSALGGGRETQYF	TGCAGTGCTCTTGGAGGGGGCCGGGAGACCCAGTACTTC
few	TRBD2	TRBV5-6	TRBJ2-5	CASSGDQAGRQETQYF	TGTGCCAGCAGCGGGGACCAAGCGGGGAGGCAAGAGACCCAGTACTTC
few	TRBD1	TRBV20-1	TRBJ1-6	CSASQQGTRGSPLHF	TGCAGTGCTAGCCAACAGGGGACCCGGGGTTCACCCCTCCACTTT
many	.	TRBV5-6	TRBJ1-3	CASSLVTATGMSTIYF	TGTGCCAGCAGCTTGGTCACGGCGACCGGAATGAGCACCATATATTTT
.	.	TRBV20-1	TRBJ1-1	CSASDSPTEAFF	TGCAGTGCGTCCGACAGTCCCACTGAAGCTTTCTTT
once	TRBD1	TRBV5-1	TRBJ2-5	CASNPGQPSETQYF	TGCGCCAGCAATCCGGGACAGCCTTCGGAGACCCAGTACTTC
few	.	TRBV6-2/TRBV6-3	TRBJ1-2	CASSVYLYGYTF	TGTGCCAGCAGTGTATACCTCTATGGCTACACCTTC
.	.	TRBV7-8	TRBJ2-5	CASSLRPREETQYF	TGTGCCAGCAGCTTAAGGCCTAGGGAAGAGACCCAGTACTTC
many	.	TRBV2	TRBJ2-1	CASSEGGTYNEQFF	TGTGCCAGCAGTGAGGGCGGAACCTACAATGAGCAGTTCTTC
.	.	TRBV7-6	TRBJ2-3	CASSSRASADTQYF	TGTGCCAGCAGCTCCCGGGCCTCTGCTGATACGCAGTATTTT
few	.	TRBV12-3/TRBV12-4	TRBJ2-2	CASSLVGAVAGELFF	TGTGCCAGCAGTTTGGTAGGGGCGGTCGCCGGGGAGCTGTTTTTT
.	.	TRBV7-6	TRBJ2-6	CASSSPFRKGANVLTF	TGTGCCAGCAGCTCCCCCTTCCGGAAAGGGGCCAACGTCCTGACTTTC
many	.	TRBV7-9	TRBJ1-6	CASVTLDSLNSPLHF	TGTGCCAGCGTAACCCTGGACAGCCTTAATTCACCCCTCCACTTT
many	TRBD1	TRBV6-5	TRBJ2-5	CASSYSRGLTQYF	TGTGCCAGCAGTTACTCCAGGGGGCTGACCCAGTACTTC
many	.	TRBV7-9	TRBJ2-3	CASCPGQSTDTQYF	TGTGCCAGCTGCCCCGGACAAAGCACAGATACGCAGTATTTT
few	.	TRBV7-2	TRBJ2-1	CASSLVGGRNNEQFF	TGTGCCAGCAGCTTAGTGGGGGGGCGGAACAATGAGCAGTTCTTC
few	.	TRBV2	TRBJ2-2	CASSESAGAGGELFF	TGTGCCAGCAGTGAAAGCGCGGGGGCCGGCGGGGAGCTGTTTTTT
few	.	TRBV6-2/TRBV6-3	TRBJ1-1	CASSSSGGHEAFF	TGTGCCAGCAGTTCATCCGGAGGACATGAAGCTTTCTTT
.	TRBD1	TRBV12-3/TRBV12-4	TRBJ1-2	CASSTGVKGYTF	TGTGCCAGCAGTACAGGGGTAAAGGGCTACACCTTC
few	.	TRBV7-9	TRBJ2-3	CASSPRWLGGTDTQYF	TGTGCCAGCAGCCCGCGGTGGCTAGGAGGCACAGATACGCAGTATTTT
few	.	TRBV5-1	TRBJ2-2	CASSPPRQRNTGELFF	TGCGCCAGCAGCCCTCCTAGACAGAGGAACACCGGGGAGCTGTTTTTT
.	.	TRBV13	TRBJ1-3	CASIPRGGSGNTIYF	TGTGCCAGCATCCCTAGGGGAGGCTCTGGAAACACCATATATTTT
.	.	TRBV30	TRBJ1-4	CAWKPRGNEKLFF	TGTGCCTGGAAGCCCCGGGGTAATGAAAAACTGTTTTTT
.	TRBD2	TRBV3-1	TRBJ2-2	CASSQPALAGVNTGELFF	TGTGCCAGCAGCCAACCCGCACTAGCGGGGGTGAACACCGGGGAGCTGTTTTTT
.	.	TRBV6-1	TRBJ1-1	CASSEVGGTAEAFF	TGTGCCAGCAGTGAAGTTGGGGGGACCGCTGAAGCTTTCTTT
many	.	TRBV5-1	TRBJ2-2	CASSLDPNTGELFF	TGCGCCAGCAGCTTGGATCCCAACACCGGGGAGCTGTTTTTT
many	.	TRBV7-7	TRBJ2-6	CASSLGGGTGANVLTF	TGTGCCAGCAGCTTAGGTGGGGGAACTGGGGCCAACGTCCTGACTTTC
few	.	TRBV18	TRBJ2-3	CASSPRRPTSTDTQYF	TGTGCCAGCTCACCACGGCGTCCTACTAGCACAGATACGCAGTATTTT
few	TRBD1	TRBV9	TRBJ1-6	CASSAGQGGNSPLHF	TGTGCCAGCAGCGCCGGACAGGGTGGAAATTCACCCCTCCACTTT
.	.	TRBV2	TRBJ2-2	CASRPWTDNTGELFF	TGTGCCAGCCGGCCCTGGACAGACAACACCGGGGAGCTGTTTTTT
few	TRBD2	TRBV7-6	TRBJ2-3	CASSFEKRGGTDTQYF	TGTGCCAGCAGTTTCGAGAAGCGGGGGGGCACAGATACGCAGTATTTT